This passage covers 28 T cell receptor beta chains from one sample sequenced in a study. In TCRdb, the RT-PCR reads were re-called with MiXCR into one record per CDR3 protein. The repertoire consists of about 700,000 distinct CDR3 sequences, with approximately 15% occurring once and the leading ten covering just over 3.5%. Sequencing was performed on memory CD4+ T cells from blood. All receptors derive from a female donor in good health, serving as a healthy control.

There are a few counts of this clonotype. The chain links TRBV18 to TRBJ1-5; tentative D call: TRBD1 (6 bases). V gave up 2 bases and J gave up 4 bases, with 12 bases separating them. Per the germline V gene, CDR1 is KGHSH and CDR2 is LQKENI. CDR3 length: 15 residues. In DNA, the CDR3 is TGTGCCAGCTCACCAAGGCGACAGGAGAATCAGCCCCAGCATTTT. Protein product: CASSPRRQENQPQHF.

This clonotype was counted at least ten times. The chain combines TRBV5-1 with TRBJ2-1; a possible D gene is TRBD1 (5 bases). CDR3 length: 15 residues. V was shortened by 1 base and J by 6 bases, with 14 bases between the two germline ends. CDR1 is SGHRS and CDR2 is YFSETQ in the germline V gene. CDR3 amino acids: CASSLQIVQGNEQFF. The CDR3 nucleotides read TGCGCCAGCAGCTTGCAAATCGTTCAGGGCAATGAGCAGTTCTTC.

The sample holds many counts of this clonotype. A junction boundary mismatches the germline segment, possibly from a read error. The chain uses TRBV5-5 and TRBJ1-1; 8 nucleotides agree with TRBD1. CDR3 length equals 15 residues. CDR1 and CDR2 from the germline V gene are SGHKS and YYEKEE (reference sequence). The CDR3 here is CASSWGTGRTAEPFF. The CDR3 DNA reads TGTGCCAGCAGCTGGGGGACAGGACGAACCGCTGAACCTTTCTTT. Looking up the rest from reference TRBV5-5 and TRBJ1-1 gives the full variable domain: DAGVTQSPTHLIKTRGQQVTLRCSPISGHKSVSWYQQVLGQGPQFIFQYYEKEERGRGNFPDRFSARQFPNYSSELNVNALLLGDSALYLCASSWGTGRTAEPFFGQGTRLTVV.

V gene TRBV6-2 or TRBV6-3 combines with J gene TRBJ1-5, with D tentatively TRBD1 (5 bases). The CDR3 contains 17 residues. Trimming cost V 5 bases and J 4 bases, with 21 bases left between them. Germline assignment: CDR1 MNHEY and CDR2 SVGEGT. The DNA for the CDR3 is TGTGCCAGCAGTCTCCCTCTTACCCGGGACCTAAATCAGCCCCAGCATTTT. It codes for CASSLPLTRDLNQPQHF.

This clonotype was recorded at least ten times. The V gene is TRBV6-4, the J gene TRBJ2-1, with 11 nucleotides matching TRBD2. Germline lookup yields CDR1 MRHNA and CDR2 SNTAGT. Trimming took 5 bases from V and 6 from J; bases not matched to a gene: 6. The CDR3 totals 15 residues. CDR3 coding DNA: TGTGCCAGCAGTCCACTAGCGGGAGCTCCCAATGAGCAGTTCTTC. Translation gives CASSPLAGAPNEQFF.

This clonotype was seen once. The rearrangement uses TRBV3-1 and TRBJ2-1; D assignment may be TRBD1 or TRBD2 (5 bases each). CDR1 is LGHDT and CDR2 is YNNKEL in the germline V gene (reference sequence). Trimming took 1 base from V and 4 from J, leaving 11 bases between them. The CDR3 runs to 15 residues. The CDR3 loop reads CASSQGGEAYNEQFF. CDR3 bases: TGTGCCAGCAGCCAAGGAGGGGAAGCTTACAATGAGCAGTTCTTC.

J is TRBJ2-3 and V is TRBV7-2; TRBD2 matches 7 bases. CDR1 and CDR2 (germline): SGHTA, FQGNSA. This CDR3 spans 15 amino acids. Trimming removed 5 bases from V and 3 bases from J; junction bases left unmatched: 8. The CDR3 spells CASSPPGGGTDTQYF. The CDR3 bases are TGTGCCAGCAGCCCACCGGGAGGTGGGACAGATACGCAGTATTTT.

CDR3 region: CSARRQGRGYNQPQHF. The DNA for the CDR3 is TGCAGTGCTAGAAGACAGGGCAGGGGATACAATCAGCCCCAGCATTTT. V usage is TRBV20-1 and J usage is TRBJ1-5; 7 positions match TRBD1. Germline V gene sequence: CDR1 DFQATT, CDR2 SNEGSKA (reference sequence). The CDR3 covers 16 residues. The V and J ends lost 2 bases and 3 bases, in that order; junction bases with no gene match: 10.

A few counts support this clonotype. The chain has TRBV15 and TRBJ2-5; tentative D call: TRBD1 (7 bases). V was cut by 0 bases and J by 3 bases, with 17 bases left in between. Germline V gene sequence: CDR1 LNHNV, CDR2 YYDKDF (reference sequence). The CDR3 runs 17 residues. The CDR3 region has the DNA TGTGCCACCAGCAGAGATGTCTCGGAGGGGGCGGAAGAGACCCAGTACTTC. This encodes CATSRDVSEGAEETQYF.

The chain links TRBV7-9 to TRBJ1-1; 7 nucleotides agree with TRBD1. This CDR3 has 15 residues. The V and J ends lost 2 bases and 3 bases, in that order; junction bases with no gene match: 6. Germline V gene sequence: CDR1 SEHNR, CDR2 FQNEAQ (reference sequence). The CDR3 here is CASSLSRGGHTEAFF. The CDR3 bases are TGTGCCAGCAGCTTATCCAGGGGGGGGCACACTGAAGCTTTCTTT.

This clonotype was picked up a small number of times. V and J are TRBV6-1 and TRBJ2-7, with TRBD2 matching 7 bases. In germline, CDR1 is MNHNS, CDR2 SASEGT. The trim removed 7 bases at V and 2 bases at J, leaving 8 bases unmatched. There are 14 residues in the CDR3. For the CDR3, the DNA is TGTGCCAGCATGGGGGGGAAGGCGCCCTACGAGCAGTACTTC. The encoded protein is CASMGGKAPYEQYF.

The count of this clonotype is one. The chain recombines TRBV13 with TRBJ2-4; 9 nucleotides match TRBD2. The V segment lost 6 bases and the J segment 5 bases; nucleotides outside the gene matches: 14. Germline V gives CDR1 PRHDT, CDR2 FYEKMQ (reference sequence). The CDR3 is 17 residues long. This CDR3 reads CASSWDGETSGENIQYF. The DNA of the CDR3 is TGTGCCAGCAGTTGGGATGGGGAGACTAGCGGAGAAAACATTCAGTACTTC. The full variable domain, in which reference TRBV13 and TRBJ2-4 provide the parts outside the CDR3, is AAGVIQSPRHLIKEKRETATLKCYPIPRHDTVYWYQQGPGQDPQFLISFYEKMQSDKGSIPDRFSAQQFSDYHSELNMSSLELGDSALYFCASSWDGETSGENIQYFGAGTRLSVL.

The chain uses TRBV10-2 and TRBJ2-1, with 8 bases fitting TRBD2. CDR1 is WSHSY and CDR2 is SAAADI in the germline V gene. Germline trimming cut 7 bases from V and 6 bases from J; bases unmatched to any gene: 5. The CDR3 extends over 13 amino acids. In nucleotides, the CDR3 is TGCGCCAGCAACTTCGCGGGAGGCAATGAGCAGTTCTTC. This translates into CASNFAGGNEQFF.

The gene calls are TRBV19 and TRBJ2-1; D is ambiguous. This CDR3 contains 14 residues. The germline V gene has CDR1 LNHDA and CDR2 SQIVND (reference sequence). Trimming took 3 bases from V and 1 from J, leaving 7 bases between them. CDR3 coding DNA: TGTGCCAGTAGTATCGGCGGTTCCTACAATGAGCAGTTCTTC. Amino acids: CASSIGGSYNEQFF.

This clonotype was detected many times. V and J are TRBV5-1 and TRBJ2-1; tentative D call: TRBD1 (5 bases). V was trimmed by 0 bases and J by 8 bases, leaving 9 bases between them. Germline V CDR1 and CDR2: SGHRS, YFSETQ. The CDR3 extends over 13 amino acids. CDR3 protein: CASSLDRFDEQFF. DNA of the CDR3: TGCGCCAGCAGCTTGGACAGGTTCGATGAGCAGTTCTTC. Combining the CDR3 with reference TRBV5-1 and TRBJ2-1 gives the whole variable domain KAGVTQTPRYLIKTRGQQVTLSCSPISGHRSVSWYQQTPGQGLQFLFEYFSETQRNKGNFPGRFSGRQFSNSRSEMNVSTLELGDSALYLCASSLDRFDEQFFGPGTRLTVL.

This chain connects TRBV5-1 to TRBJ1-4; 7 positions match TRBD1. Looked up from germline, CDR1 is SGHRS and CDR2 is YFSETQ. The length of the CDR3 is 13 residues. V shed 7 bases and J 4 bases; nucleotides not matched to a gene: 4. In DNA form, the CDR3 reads TGCGCCAGCTCGACAGGGAGTAATGAAAAACTGTTTTTT. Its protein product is CASSTGSNEKLFF.

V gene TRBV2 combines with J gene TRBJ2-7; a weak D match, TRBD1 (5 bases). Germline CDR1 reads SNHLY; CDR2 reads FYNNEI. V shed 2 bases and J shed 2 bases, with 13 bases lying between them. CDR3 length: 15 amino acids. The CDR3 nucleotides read TGTGCCAGCAGTGAACAAGTTGGGGCAACCTACGAGCAGTACTTC. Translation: CASSEQVGATYEQYF.

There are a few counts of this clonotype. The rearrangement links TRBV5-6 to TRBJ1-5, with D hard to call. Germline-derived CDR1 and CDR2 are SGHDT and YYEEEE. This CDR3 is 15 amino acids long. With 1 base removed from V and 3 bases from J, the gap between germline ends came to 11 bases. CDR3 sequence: CASSLRQQINQPQHF. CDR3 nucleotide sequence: TGTGCCAGCAGCTTGAGGCAGCAGATCAATCAGCCCCAGCATTTT.

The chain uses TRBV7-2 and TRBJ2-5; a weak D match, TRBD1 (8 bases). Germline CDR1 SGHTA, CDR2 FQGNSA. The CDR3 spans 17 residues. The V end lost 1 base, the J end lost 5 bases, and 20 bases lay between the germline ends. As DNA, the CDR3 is TGTGCCAGCAGCTTAGGGGGGGGGACAGGCATTCACGAGACCCAGTACTTC. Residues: CASSLGGGTGIHETQYF.

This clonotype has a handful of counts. The DNA for the CDR3 is TGCAGTGCCCTCCACCGGGACACCGTTTACTCCTACGAGCAGTACTTC. Amino acid sequence: CSALHRDTVYSYEQYF. This rearrangement joins TRBV20-1 to TRBJ2-7; perhaps TRBD1 as D (6 bases). Per germline, CDR1 DFQATT and CDR2 SNEGSKA (reference sequence). There are 16 residues in the CDR3. Trimming removed 6 bases at V and 0 bases at J, with 21 bases between.

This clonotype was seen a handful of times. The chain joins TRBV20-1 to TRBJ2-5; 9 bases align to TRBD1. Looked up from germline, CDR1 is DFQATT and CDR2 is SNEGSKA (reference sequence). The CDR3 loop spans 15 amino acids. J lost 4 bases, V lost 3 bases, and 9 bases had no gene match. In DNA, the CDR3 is TGCAGTGCTAGCCCGCTAACAGGGGGCGGAGAGACCCAGTACTTC. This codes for CSASPLTGGGETQYF.

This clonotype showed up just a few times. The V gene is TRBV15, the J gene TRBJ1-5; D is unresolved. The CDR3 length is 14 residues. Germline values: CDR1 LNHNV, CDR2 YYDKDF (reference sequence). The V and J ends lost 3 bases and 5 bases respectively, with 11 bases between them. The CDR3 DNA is TGTGCCACCAGCAGCGGCGGTGGCTATCAGCCCCAGCATTTT. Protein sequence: CATSSGGGYQPQHF.

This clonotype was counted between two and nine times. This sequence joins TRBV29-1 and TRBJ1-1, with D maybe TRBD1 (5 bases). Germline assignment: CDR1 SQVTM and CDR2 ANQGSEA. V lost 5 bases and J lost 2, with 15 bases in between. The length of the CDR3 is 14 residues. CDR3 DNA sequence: TGCAGCGTTTCTTGGGGCGGAGGAAACACTGAAGCTTTCTTT. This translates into CSVSWGGGNTEAFF.

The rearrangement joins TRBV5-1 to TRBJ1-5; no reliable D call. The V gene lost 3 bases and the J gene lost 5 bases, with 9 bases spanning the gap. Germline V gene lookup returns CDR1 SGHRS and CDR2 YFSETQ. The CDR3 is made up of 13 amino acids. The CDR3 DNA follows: TGCGCCAGCAGCTCAGTACCAGATCAGCCCCAGCATTTT. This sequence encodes CASSSVPDQPQHF.

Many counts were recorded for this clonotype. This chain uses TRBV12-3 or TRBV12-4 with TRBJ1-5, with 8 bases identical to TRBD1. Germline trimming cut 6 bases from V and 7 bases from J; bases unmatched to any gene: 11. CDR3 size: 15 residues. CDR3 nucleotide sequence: TGTGCCAGCAGCCCGACAGGGGCGCGGGGGCAGCCCCAGCATTTT. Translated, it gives CASSPTGARGQPQHF.

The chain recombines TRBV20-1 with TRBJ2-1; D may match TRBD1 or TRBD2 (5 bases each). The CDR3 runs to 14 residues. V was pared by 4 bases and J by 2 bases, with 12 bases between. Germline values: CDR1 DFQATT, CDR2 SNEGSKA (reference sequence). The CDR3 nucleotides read TGCAGTGCTACTCGGGGCCTTACCTACAATGAGCAGTTCTTC. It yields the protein CSATRGLTYNEQFF.

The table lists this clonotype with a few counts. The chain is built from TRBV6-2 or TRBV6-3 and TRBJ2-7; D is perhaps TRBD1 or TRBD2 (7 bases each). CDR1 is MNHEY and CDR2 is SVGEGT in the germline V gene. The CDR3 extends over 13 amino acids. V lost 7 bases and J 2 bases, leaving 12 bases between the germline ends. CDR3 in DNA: TGTGCCAGCAAAGCGGGACAGACCTACGAGCAGTACTTC. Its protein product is CASKAGQTYEQYF.

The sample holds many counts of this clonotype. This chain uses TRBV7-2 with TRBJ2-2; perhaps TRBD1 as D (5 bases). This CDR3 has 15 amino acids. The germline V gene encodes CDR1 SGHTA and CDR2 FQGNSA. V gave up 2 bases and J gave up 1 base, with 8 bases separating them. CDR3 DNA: TGTGCCAGCAGCTTACACACAGGGAACACCGGGGAGCTGTTTTTT. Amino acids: CASSLHTGNTGELFF.